This passage covers 23 T cell receptor beta chains from one sample sequenced in a study of cytomegalovirus exposure and HLA in healthy donors. Amplification used 60 Vbeta primers and 13 Jbeta primers. Assay used: immunoSEQ multiplex PCR; TCRdb lists only in-frame clones, some missing. The top ten hold 3% to 5% of the sample, which has 95,000 to 130,000 clones, about 76% seen once. The sequenced sample was PBMCs. These receptors were collected from a woman in her 30s in good health and CMV-seronegative.

V is TRBV14 and J is TRBJ1-2, with D hard to call. This CDR3 has 16 amino acids. V was cut by 0 bases and J by 0 bases, with 11 bases left in between. The germline gives CDR1 SGHDN, CDR2 FVKESK. The DNA of the CDR3 is TGTGCCAGCAGCCAAGATCACGGGATTACTAACTATGGCTACACCTTC. Protein: CASSQDHGITNYGYTF.

The chain employs TRBV18 and TRBJ2-1, with TRBD2 matching 14 bases. The germline gives CDR1 KGHSH, CDR2 LQKENI. There are 18 residues in the CDR3. V shed 6 bases and J 0 bases; nucleotides not matched to a gene: 7. As DNA, the CDR3 is TGTGCCAGCTCTCCCGGGACTAGCGGGAGTCTCTCCTACAATGAGCAGTTCTTC. Translating it yields CASSPGTSGSLSYNEQFF.

This chain links TRBV5-1 with TRBJ2-3; perhaps TRBD1 as D (5 bases). Trimming shortened V by 6 bases and J by 8 bases, and 13 bases separated the two germline ends. Germline lookup yields CDR1 SGHRS and CDR2 YFSETQ. The CDR3 sequence is 12 residues long. CDR3 DNA sequence: TGCGCCAGCACAGGGCCGACATTTACGCAGTATTTT. Its translation: CASTGPTFTQYF. Full variable domain (missing parts from reference TRBV5-1 and TRBJ2-3): KAGVTQTPRYLIKTRGQQVTLSCSPISGHRSVSWYQQTPGQGLQFLFEYFSETQRNKGNFPGRFSGRQFSNSRSEMNVSTLELGDSALYLCASTGPTFTQYFGPGTRLTVL.

This clone was seen once. Within the sample, other DNA sequences also encode this same CDR3. The genes are TRBV6-6 and TRBJ2-7; D is unclear. There are 13 residues in the CDR3. Germline V gene sequence: CDR1 MNHNY, CDR2 SVGAGI (reference sequence). Trimming pared 2 bases from V and 2 bases from J, leaving 7 bases between. CDR3 sequence reads: CASSYVDTYEQYF. DNA of the CDR3: TGTGCCAGCAGTTACGTAGACACCTACGAGCAGTACTTC.

The J gene is TRBJ2-5, the V gene TRBV18; 7 bases are a match to TRBD2. The trim removed 3 bases at V and 5 bases at J, leaving 15 bases unmatched. From germline, CDR1 is KGHSH and CDR2 LQKENI. CDR3 length: 17 amino acids. The CDR3 bases are TGTGCCAGCTCACCCGACCCCGGACTAGGGGTGGGGGAGACCCAGTACTTC. Amino acids: CASSPDPGLGVGETQYF.

This clone is a singleton in its sample. The chain employs TRBV11-3 and TRBJ2-5; 7 bases agree with TRBD2. The CDR3 length is 19 residues. The V segment lost 5 bases and the J segment 2 bases; nucleotides outside the gene matches: 20. Germline V lookup: CDR1 SGHNT, CDR2 YENEEA. The CDR3 DNA is TGTGCCAGCAGCCAAGGAACATGGGGCACTAGCGTACCTCAAGAGACCCAGTACTTC. Translated, it gives CASSQGTWGTSVPQETQYF.

The chain uses TRBV10-3 and TRBJ2-1, with a tentative D call TRBD2 (5 bases). The germline gives CDR1 ENHRY, CDR2 SYGVKD. The ends were cut back, 6 bases at V and 1 base at J, with 13 bases in the middle. The CDR3 loop spans 15 amino acids. The CDR3 sequence is CAIRESWTSYNEQFF. The CDR3 bases are TGTGCCATCAGGGAATCTTGGACTTCCTACAATGAGCAGTTCTTC.

The chain uses TRBV4-2 and TRBJ2-5; 8 positions agree with TRBD1. The CDR3 is made up of 15 amino acids. Germline assignment: CDR1 LGHNA and CDR2 YNFKEQ. J was trimmed by 4 bases and V by 4 bases; bases with no gene match: 8. The CDR3 spells CASSRSTGERETQYF. The CDR3 DNA reads as TGTGCCAGCAGCCGCTCGACAGGGGAGAGAGAGACCCAGTACTTC.

The table lists this clone with a few counts. This rearrangement joins TRBV19 to TRBJ2-7, with D perhaps TRBD2 (7 bases). This CDR3 region has 14 residues. Trimming removed 3 bases from V and 4 bases from J, with 13 bases in between. CDR1 LNHDA and CDR2 SQIVND come from the germline V gene (reference sequence). CDR3 loop: CASSMRGGTYEQYF. The CDR3 nucleotides read TGTGCCAGTAGTATGAGGGGGGGGACTTACGAGCAGTACTTC.

The chain uses TRBV28 and TRBJ2-1, with TRBD2 matching 7 bases. The length of the CDR3 is 17 residues. Germline V gene data show CDR1 as MDHEN and CDR2 as SYDVKM. The V segment lost 2 bases and the J segment 2 bases; nucleotides outside the gene matches: 9. The CDR3: CASSLLTSGTTYNEQFF. CDR3 DNA: TGTGCCAGCAGTTTACTGACCTCCGGGACTACCTACAATGAGCAGTTCTTC. Looking up the rest from reference TRBV28 and TRBJ2-1 gives the full variable domain: DVKVTQSSRYLVKRTGEKVFLECVQDMDHENMFWYRQDPGLGLRLIYFSYDVKMKEKGDIPEGYSVSREKKERFSLILESASTNQTSMYLCASSLLTSGTTYNEQFFGPGTRLTVL.

The chain carries TRBV6-6 and TRBJ2-5; 7 bases are a match to TRBD1. Losses at the gene ends were 6 bases for V and 9 bases for J; bases not matched to a gene: 7. Germline V gives CDR1 MNHNY, CDR2 SVGAGI (reference sequence). The CDR3 is made up of 12 amino acids. Here the CDR3 DNA reads TGTGCCAGCAGCGCATCGCAGGGGGCCCAGTACTTC. This translates into CASSASQGAQYF.

This rearrangement joins TRBV2 to TRBJ2-5, with TRBD1 as a possible D gene (6 bases). V dropped 6 bases and J dropped 2 bases, with 16 bases sitting between them. There are 15 residues in the CDR3. Germline V gene lookup returns CDR1 SNHLY and CDR2 FYNNEI. The CDR3 bases are TGTGCCAGCAGCCTAGGACAGAGGGAACAAGAGACCCAGTACTTC. It yields the protein CASSLGQREQETQYF.

The chain links TRBV27 to TRBJ2-1; possible D gene TRBD2, 5 bases. CDR1 is MNHEY and CDR2 is SMNVEV in the germline V gene (reference sequence). The CDR3 sequence is 16 residues long. Trimming left V 5 bases short and J 0 bases short, with 14 bases between. CDR3 in amino acids: CASSPFRGFSYNEQFF. The CDR3 DNA sequence: TGTGCCAGCAGTCCCTTTCGGGGTTTCTCCTACAATGAGCAGTTCTTC.

This chain links TRBV9 with TRBJ2-7; 7 nucleotides align to TRBD2. V shed 7 bases and J 6 bases; nucleotides not matched to a gene: 4. The V gene's germline CDR1 is SGDLS and CDR2 YYNGEE. The length of the CDR3 is 11 residues. In DNA form, the CDR3 reads TGTGCCAGCGGGAGGGCCTCCGAGCAGTACTTC. Amino acids: CASGRASEQYF.

J is TRBJ1-1 and V is TRBV27, with D tentatively TRBD1 (6 bases). Germline V CDR1 and CDR2: MNHEY, SMNVEV (reference sequence). This CDR3 has 14 residues. Trimming cost V 3 bases and J 2 bases, with 10 bases left between them. CDR3 DNA: TGTGCCAGCAGTTTGAGGACAGTTAACACTGAAGCTTTCTTT. It yields the protein CASSLRTVNTEAFF.

The rearrangement links TRBV7-8 to TRBJ1-1, with a possible D match to TRBD1 (6 bases). The CDR3 is 11 residues long. Germline V gives CDR1 SGHVS, CDR2 FQNEAQ. Trimming took 8 bases from V and 7 from J, leaving 11 bases between them. CDR3 sequence reads: CASGRGNEAFF. The CDR3 nucleotides are TGTGCCAGCGGGAGGGGGAATGAAGCTTTCTTT. The full variable domain, completed using reference TRBV7-8 and TRBJ1-1, is GAGVSQSPRYKVAKRGQDVALRCDPISGHVSLFWYQQALGQGPEFLTYFQNEAQLDKSGLPSDRFFAERPEGSVSTLKIQRTQQEDSAVYLCASGRGNEAFFGQGTRLTVV.

The V and J genes are TRBV9 and TRBJ2-1, with D perhaps TRBD2 (5 bases). V shed 4 bases and J shed 6 bases, with 14 bases lying between them. The CDR3 has 14 residues. Germline V gene sequence: CDR1 SGDLS, CDR2 YYNGEE. The CDR3 sequence is CASSSSWVSNEQFF. CDR3 sequence (DNA): TGTGCCAGCAGCTCTAGCTGGGTTAGCAATGAGCAGTTCTTC. The full variable domain, its missing parts supplied by reference TRBV9 and TRBJ2-1, is DSGVTQTPKHLITATGQRVTLRCSPRSGDLSVYWYQQSLDQGLQFLIQYYNGEERAKGNILERFSAQQFPDLHSELNLSSLELGDSALYFCASSSSWVSNEQFFGPGTRLTVL.

The chain employs TRBV7-8 and TRBJ1-1; no definite D call. The germline V and J ends were trimmed by 5 bases and 8 bases, with 15 bases remaining between them. Germline-derived CDR1 and CDR2 are SGHVS and FQNEAQ. The CDR3 runs 13 residues. CDR3 bases: TGTGCCAGCAGCATACTTCACCCCCTAGAAGCTTTCTTT. Encoded protein: CASSILHPLEAFF.

The CDR3, as DNA: TGCGCCAGCAGCTTCGGGGGTACCGGCACAGATACGCAGTATTTT. Its translation is CASSFGGTGTDTQYF. The genes are TRBV5-1 and TRBJ2-3; tentative D call: TRBD2 (6 bases). This CDR3 comprises 15 residues. Germline V gene lookup returns CDR1 SGHRS and CDR2 YFSETQ. The V and J ends lost 2 bases and 1 base respectively, with 11 bases between them.

The rearrangement links TRBV4-1 to TRBJ2-1; D gene uncertain. Germline V gene lookup returns CDR1 MGHRA and CDR2 YSYEKL. The length of the CDR3 is 16 residues. V was clipped by 3 bases and J by 6 bases, with 18 bases between them. CDR3 region: CASSQRLSIRGNEQFF. CDR3 nucleotide sequence: TGCGCCAGCAGCCAGCGTCTGTCCATTCGCGGCAATGAGCAGTTCTTC.

This clone was observed a handful of times. The chain is built from TRBV15 and TRBJ1-5; 9 nucleotides agree with TRBD1. Germline V CDR1 and CDR2: LNHNV, YYDKDF (reference sequence). V was pared by 6 bases and J by 5 bases, with 11 bases of the junction left unmatched. The CDR3 consists of 16 residues. The CDR3 DNA is TGTGCCACCAGTTTTCGTACTACAGGGGGCGATCAGCCCCAGCATTTT. Protein: CATSFRTTGGDQPQHF.

The chain uses TRBV5-1 and TRBJ1-2; 11 nucleotides match TRBD1. Germline V CDR1 and CDR2: SGHRS, YFSETQ. Trimming cost V 4 bases and J 7 bases; bases outside gene matches: 6. The CDR3 is made up of 14 amino acids. As DNA, the CDR3 is TGCGCCAGCAGCCCTGGACAGGGGGCCACTGGCTACACCTTC. Amino acid sequence: CASSPGQGATGYTF. Filled out from reference TRBV5-1 and TRBJ1-2, the complete variable domain reads KAGVTQTPRYLIKTRGQQVTLSCSPISGHRSVSWYQQTPGQGLQFLFEYFSETQRNKGNFPGRFSGRQFSNSRSEMNVSTLELGDSALYLCASSPGQGATGYTFGSGTRLTVV.

The J gene is TRBJ2-1, the V gene TRBV13, with 12 bases identical to TRBD2. The J segment lost 4 bases and the V segment lost 1 base, leaving 2 bases of the junction unmatched. The length of the CDR3 is 16 residues. Per the germline V gene, CDR1 is PRHDT and CDR2 is FYEKMQ (reference sequence). CDR3 region: CASSLDLAGGYNEQFF. The DNA of the CDR3 is TGTGCCAGCAGCTTAGACCTAGCGGGAGGGTACAATGAGCAGTTCTTC.